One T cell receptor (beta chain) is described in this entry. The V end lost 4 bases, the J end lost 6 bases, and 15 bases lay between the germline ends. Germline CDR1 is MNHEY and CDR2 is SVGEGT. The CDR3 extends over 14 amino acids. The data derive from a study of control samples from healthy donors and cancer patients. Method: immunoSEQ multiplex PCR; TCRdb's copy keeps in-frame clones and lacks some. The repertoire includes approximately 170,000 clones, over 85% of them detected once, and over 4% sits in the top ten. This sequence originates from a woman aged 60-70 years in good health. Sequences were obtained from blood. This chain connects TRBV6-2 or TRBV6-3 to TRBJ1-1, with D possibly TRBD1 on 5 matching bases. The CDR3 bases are TGTGCCAGCAGTTTGGGGGGGATCCCAGCTGAAGCTTTCTTT. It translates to CASSLGGIPAEAFF.